This T cell receptor (beta chain) was obtained from a study of a mutant IDH1 vaccine in newly diagnosed glioma. Clones were read by immunoSEQ multiplex PCR, and TCRdb kept only the in-frame ones, dropping some. The sample shows 30,000 to 35,000 clones, around nine tenths of them seen only once. The CDR3 has 12 residues. Germline-derived CDR1 and CDR2 are MGHDK and SYGVNS. J lost 7 bases, V lost 8 bases, and 6 bases had no gene match. This sample's time point: week 47, end of study. In every dose of vaccine, 300 ug of mutant IDH1 20-mer peptide was given alongside topical imiquimod. In the case of this clone: Its antigen is still unknown.

The receptor comes from a woman aged 25-40 years with glioma. Material: PBMCs, obtained from a glioma patient whose treatment included an IDH1 peptide vaccine. The V and J genes are TRBV25-1 and TRBJ1-2; 8 nucleotides line up with TRBD1. The CDR3: CASAQGALGYTF. As DNA, the CDR3 is TGTGCCAGCGCCCAGGGGGCGCTTGGCTACACCTTC.